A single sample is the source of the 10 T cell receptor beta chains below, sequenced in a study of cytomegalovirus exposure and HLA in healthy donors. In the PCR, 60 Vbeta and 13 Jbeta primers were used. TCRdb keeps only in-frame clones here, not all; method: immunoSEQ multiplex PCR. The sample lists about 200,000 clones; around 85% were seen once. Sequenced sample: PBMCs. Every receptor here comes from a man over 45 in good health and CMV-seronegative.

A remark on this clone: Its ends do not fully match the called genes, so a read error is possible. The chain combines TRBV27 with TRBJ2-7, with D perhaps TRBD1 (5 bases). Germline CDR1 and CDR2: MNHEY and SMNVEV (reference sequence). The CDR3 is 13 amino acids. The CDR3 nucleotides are TGTGCCAGCGCCTTCAGGGCGTTCTCCGAGCAATACTTC. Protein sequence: CASAFRAFSEQYF.

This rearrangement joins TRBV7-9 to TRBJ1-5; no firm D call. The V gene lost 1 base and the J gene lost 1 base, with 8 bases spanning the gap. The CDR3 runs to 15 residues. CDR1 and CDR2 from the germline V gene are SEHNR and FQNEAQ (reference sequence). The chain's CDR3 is CASSLDGGSNQPQHF. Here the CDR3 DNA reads TGTGCCAGCAGCTTAGACGGCGGGAGCAATCAGCCCCAGCATTTT.

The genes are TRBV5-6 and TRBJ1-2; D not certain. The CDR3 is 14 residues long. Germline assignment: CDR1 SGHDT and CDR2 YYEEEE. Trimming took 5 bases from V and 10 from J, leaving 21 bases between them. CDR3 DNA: TGTGCCAGCAGGGCCAGGATGATTGGTCCTGACTACACCTTC. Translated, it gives CASRARMIGPDYTF.

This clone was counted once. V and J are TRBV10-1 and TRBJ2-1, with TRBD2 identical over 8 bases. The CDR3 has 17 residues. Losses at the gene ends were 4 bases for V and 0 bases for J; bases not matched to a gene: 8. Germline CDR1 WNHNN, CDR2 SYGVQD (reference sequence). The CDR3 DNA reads TGCGCCAGCAGTGGGGGCCCTAGCGGGTCCTCCTACAATGAGCAGTTCTTC. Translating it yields CASSGGPSGSSYNEQFF.

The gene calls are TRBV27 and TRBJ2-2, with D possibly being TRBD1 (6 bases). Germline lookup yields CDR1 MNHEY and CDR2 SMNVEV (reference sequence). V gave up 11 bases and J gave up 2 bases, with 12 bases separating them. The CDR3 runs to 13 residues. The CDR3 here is CASADRNTGELFF. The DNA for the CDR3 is TGTGCCTCCGCGGACAGAAACACCGGGGAGCTGTTTTTT.

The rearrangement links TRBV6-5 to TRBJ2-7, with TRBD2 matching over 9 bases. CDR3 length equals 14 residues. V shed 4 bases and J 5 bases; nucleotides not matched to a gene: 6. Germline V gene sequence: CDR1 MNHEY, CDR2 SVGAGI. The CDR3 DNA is TGTGCCAGCAGTTCGTCTAGCGGGAATGACGAGCAGTACTTC. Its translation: CASSSSSGNDEQYF.

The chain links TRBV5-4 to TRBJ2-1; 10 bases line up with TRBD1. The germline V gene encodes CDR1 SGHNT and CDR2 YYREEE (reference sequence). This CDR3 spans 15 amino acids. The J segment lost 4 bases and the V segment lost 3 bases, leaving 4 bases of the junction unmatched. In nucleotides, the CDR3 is TGTGCCAGCAGCTACGACAGGGGGCAATACAATGAGCAGTTCTTC. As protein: CASSYDRGQYNEQFF.

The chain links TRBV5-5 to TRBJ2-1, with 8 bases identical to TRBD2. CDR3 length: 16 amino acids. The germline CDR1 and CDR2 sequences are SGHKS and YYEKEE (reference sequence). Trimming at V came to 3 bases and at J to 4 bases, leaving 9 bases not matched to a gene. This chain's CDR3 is CASSSLSGRGYNEQFF. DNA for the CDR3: TGTGCCAGCAGCTCCTTGTCCGGGAGGGGTTACAATGAGCAGTTCTTC.

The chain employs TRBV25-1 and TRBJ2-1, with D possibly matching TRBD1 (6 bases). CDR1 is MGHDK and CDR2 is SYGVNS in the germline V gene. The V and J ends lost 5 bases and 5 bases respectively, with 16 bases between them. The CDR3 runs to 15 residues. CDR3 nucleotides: TGTGCCAGCAGTACGTTTGACAGGCGGGACAATGAGCAGTTCTTC. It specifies CASSTFDRRDNEQFF.

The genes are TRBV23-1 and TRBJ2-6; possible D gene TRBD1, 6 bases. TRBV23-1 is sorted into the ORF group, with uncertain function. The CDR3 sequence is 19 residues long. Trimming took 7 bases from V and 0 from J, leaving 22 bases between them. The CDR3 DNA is TGCGCCAGCACTCCCCAGGACGCCAGGGGCCTCTCTGGGGCCAACGTCCTGACTTTC. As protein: CASTPQDARGLSGANVLTF.